This T cell receptor (beta chain) comes out of a study of blood T cell repertoires in COVID-19. Study-level background: Donors in the United States, Italy and Spain gave samples during acute or convalescent COVID-19. T cells, B-cell-depleted T cells, or PBMCs provided the cDNA or gDNA that served as material.

Authors' data handling: Reference gene primer amplification gave nucleated cell count estimates. Profiled with immunoSEQ multiplex PCR; TCRdb holds only in-frame clones, not every one. V and J calls and clone size are given by that table; D and trimming were obtained from the DNA. The data show under 200,000 clones, 88% seen once. This CDR3 region has 15 residues. The ends were cut back, 0 bases at V and 2 bases at J, with 8 bases in the middle. Per germline, CDR1 SGHDT and CDR2 YYEEEE. Source material: peripheral blood. The TCR originated in a man in his fifties or sixties with acute or convalescent COVID-19. This rearrangement joins TRBV5-6 to TRBJ2-2; D ambiguous. CDR3 loop: CASSLGWSNTGELFF. The CDR3, as DNA: TGTGCCAGCAGCTTGGGATGGAGCAACACCGGGGAGCTGTTTTTT. The whole variable domain, filled in from reference TRBV5-6 and TRBJ2-2, reads DAGVTQSPTHLIKTRGQQVTLRCSPKSGHDTVSWYQQALGQGPQFIFQYYEEEERQRGNFPDRFSGHQFPNYSSELNVNALLLGDSALYLCASSLGWSNTGELFFGEGSRLTVL.